This TCR beta chain came from a study of T cell repertoires in cytomegalovirus infection. Study as a whole: In public TCR beta signatures, there were indications of both CMV infection and matching HLA type. Study-wide findings and caveats: HLA-C-restricted CMV-specific TCR beta clonotypes were dominant in the ex vivo response.

This CDR3 comprises 16 residues. V gave up 4 bases and J gave up 5 bases; unmatched junction bases: 8. CDR1 and CDR2 from the germline V gene are MDHEN and SYDVKM. From the reads, TCRdb called clonotypes with MiXCR, one entry per CDR3 protein. This repertoire shows approximately 500,000 distinct CDR3 sequences, more than 25% found once; its top ten account for about 13%. Points on this clonotype: Its cognate antigen is unknown.

The material sequenced was PBMCs. The sequence was obtained from a human donor in good health (CMV status not recorded). Some clones in this sample may be carry-over from other donors' samples. The chain joins TRBV28 to TRBJ1-5; 10 bases align to TRBD1. The CDR3 protein is CASSYGTGAPDQPQHF. Written as DNA, the CDR3 is TGTGCCAGCAGTTACGGGACAGGGGCGCCTGATCAGCCCCAGCATTTT. The complete variable domain, with remaining parts taken from reference TRBV28 and TRBJ1-5, reads DVKVTQSSRYLVKRTGEKVFLECVQDMDHENMFWYRQDPGLGLRLIYFSYDVKMKEKGDIPEGYSVSREKKERFSLILESASTNQTSMYLCASSYGTGAPDQPQHFGDGTRLSIL.